These 3 T cell receptor beta chains originate from one sample sequenced in a study of CD8+CD57+ T cells in acquired aplastic anemia. Profiling of TCR beta VDJ combinations and CDR3 sequences used genomic DNA as template. TCRdb reprocessed the reads with MiXCR, giving one entry per CDR3 protein. This table has around 130,000 distinct CDR3 sequences, 48% appearing once. The sample taken for sequencing was sorted CD4+, CD8+, or CD8+CD57+ T cells (not recorded which) from PBMCs. These receptors all come from a human donor in good health, serving as a control.

V and J are TRBV7-9 and TRBJ2-3; 10 bases fit TRBD2. Trimming cost V 5 bases and J 5 bases; bases outside gene matches: 7. Germline assignment: CDR1 SEHNR and CDR2 FQNEAQ (reference sequence). There are 15 residues in the CDR3. CDR3 protein: CASSQLAGRVDTQYF. The DNA of the CDR3 is TGTGCCAGCAGCCAACTAGCGGGAAGGGTAGATACGCAGTATTTT.

The chain links TRBV29-1 to TRBJ2-7, with 9 positions matching TRBD1. This CDR3 has 13 residues. The V gene end was trimmed by 5 bases and the J gene end by 0 bases; junction bases not matched to a gene: 2. Germline CDR1 and CDR2: SQVTM and ANQGSEA. CDR3 DNA: TGCAGCGTTCAGGGACAGGGCTCCTACGAGCAGTACTTC. Translated, it gives CSVQGQGSYEQYF.

On this clonotype: A much larger clonotype is one base distant, so this may be a read error. The CDR3 carries no conserved terminal phenylalanine or tryptophan, so it likely arises from a read error. The rearrangement uses TRBV12-3 or TRBV12-4 and TRBJ2-7; 7 bases match TRBD1. The CDR3 loop spans 17 amino acids. V lost 5 bases, J lost 1 base, and 14 bases stayed unmatched. CDR3 sequence: CASSRQGTLKRSYEQYS. CDR3 coding DNA: TGTGCCAGCAGTAGACAGGGAACACTGAAGAGATCCTACGAGCAGTACTCC.